The 12 T cell receptor beta chains below all came from one sample that was sequenced in a study of CXCR3-negative and CXCR3-positive naive CD8 T cells. 5' RACE that incorporated UMI labels was used to prepare the TRB cDNA libraries. With the 5' RACE reads reprocessed, TCRdb shows one record per CDR3 protein and no DNA. This sample contains about 130,000 distinct CDR3 sequences. These receptors have no known antigen. General study points: CXCR3-positive naive cells had more hydrophobic TRB CDR3s than CXCR3-negative naive cells.

Sequenced: naive CXCR3+ CD8+ T cells from blood. Subset indicated: CD45RO-CCR7+CD27+CD95- naive CD8+ T cells expressing CXCR3 (TNR3+). The receptor set was obtained from a human donor in good health. Some clones in this sample may be carry-over from other donors' samples.

The chain combines TRBV28 with TRBJ2-7; TCRdb outputs TRBD2, but without DNA this stays unchecked. The length of the CDR3 is 14 residues. The germline V gene has CDR1 MDHEN and CDR2 SYDVKM. This chain's CDR3 is CASTLGLAGYEQYF.

CDR3: CASSYSGGVTDTQYF. The chain has TRBV6-2 or TRBV6-3 and TRBJ2-3; TCRdb reports TRBD2, a call that lacks DNA to check it against. Looked up from germline, CDR1 is MNHEY and CDR2 is SVGEGT. The length of the CDR3 is 15 residues.

The V and J genes are TRBV7-9 and TRBJ2-5; TCRdb's D call, TRBD2, is unchecked because there is no DNA. From germline, CDR1 is SEHNR and CDR2 FQNEAQ (reference sequence). This CDR3 comprises 16 residues. This CDR3 reads CASSSLTSGGGRTQYF.

The chain is built from TRBV10-3 and TRBJ1-1. The CDR3 has 14 residues. The V gene's germline CDR1 is ENHRY and CDR2 SYGVKD. This CDR3 reads CATSSGEGQVEAFF.

The V call is TRBV28, the J call TRBJ1-2; the D gene TCRdb calls, TRBD1, cannot be checked with no DNA. The germline gives CDR1 MDHEN, CDR2 SYDVKM. The CDR3 loop spans 14 amino acids. The CDR3 here is CASSPGQLSDGYTF.

The chain combines TRBV29-1 with TRBJ2-7. The CDR3 extends over 14 amino acids. Germline V CDR1 and CDR2: SQVTM, ANQGSEA. The CDR3 is CSVEVLDRSYEQYF.

This rearrangement joins TRBV5-4 to TRBJ1-2; TCRdb indicates TRBD1, and absent DNA this call remains unverified. From germline, CDR1 is SGHNT and CDR2 YYREEE (reference sequence). The CDR3 length is 14 residues. CDR3 amino acids: CASSRTGDNYGYTF.

The chain uses TRBV6-6 and TRBJ2-3; without DNA, the TCRdb call of TRBD1 cannot be checked. Germline V gene sequence: CDR1 MNHNY, CDR2 SVGAGI (reference sequence). The CDR3 contains 16 residues. The CDR3 here is CASSSGTGAGTDTQYF.

CDR3 region: CASSFDPGTLWKFF. The gene calls are TRBV19 and TRBJ2-1; the D gene TCRdb calls, TRBD1, cannot be checked with no DNA. CDR1 LNHDA and CDR2 SQIVND come from the germline V gene (reference sequence). The CDR3 length is 14 residues.

This rearrangement joins TRBV6-6 to TRBJ2-7; TCRdb names TRBD1, which stays unverified in the absence of DNA. This CDR3 spans 13 amino acids. CDR1 MNHNY and CDR2 SVGAGI come from the germline V gene (reference sequence). The CDR3 sequence is CASSYPGGYEQYF.

The chain carries TRBV20-1 and TRBJ2-7. Germline V gene sequence: CDR1 DFQATT, CDR2 SNEGSKA (reference sequence). The CDR3 covers 13 residues. This CDR3 is CSARVGEFYEQYF.

The V and J genes are TRBV20-1 and TRBJ2-3; checking the TCRdb D call of TRBD1 is not possible without DNA. Germline V gene data show CDR1 as DFQATT and CDR2 as SNEGSKA (reference sequence). The CDR3 is 16 amino acids. The CDR3 sequence: CSARDRGVEVTDTQYF.